The 31 T cell receptor beta chains below were found in one sample sequenced in a study of a mutant IDH1 vaccine in newly diagnosed glioma. No antigen has been identified for these receptors. Documented time point: week 23, last vaccination. What each vaccine dose contained was 300 ug of mutant IDH1 20-mer peptide, accompanied by topical imiquimod. Profiling relied on immunoSEQ multiplex PCR, and the TCRdb table lists in-frame clones only, not all of them. The sample consists of roughly 70,000 clones, 75% to 90% of them appearing once. The sample here was PBMCs, taken from a glioma patient whose treatment included an IDH1 peptide vaccine. These TCRs come from a man between 18 and 29 years old with glioma.

The chain employs TRBV7-2 and TRBJ2-2, with D tentatively TRBD2 (6 bases). Germline CDR1 is SGHTA and CDR2 is FQGNSA. This CDR3 is 14 amino acids long. V shed 6 bases and J shed 7 bases, with 15 bases lying between them. CDR3 DNA sequence: TGTGCCAGCAGTCGGGACTGGGGCGGCGGGGAGCTGTTTTTT. Translating gives CASSRDWGGGELFF. Complete variable domain (other parts from reference TRBV7-2 and TRBJ2-2): GAGVSQSPSNKVTEKGKDVELRCDPISGHTALYWYRQSLGQGLEFLIYFQGNSAPDKSGLPSDRFSAERTGGSVSTLTIQRTQQEDSAVYLCASSRDWGGGELFFGEGSRLTVL.

This clone appeared a few times. V usage is TRBV14 and J usage is TRBJ1-1, with TRBD1 identical over 7 bases. Germline CDR1 reads SGHDN; CDR2 reads FVKESK. Unmatched junction bases numbered 4, after V lost 1 base and J lost 8 bases. The CDR3 length is 13 residues. The CDR3, as DNA: TGTGCCAGCAGCCAAGGCATGGGACAGGAAGCTTTCTTT. It specifies CASSQGMGQEAFF.

The chain couples TRBV25-1 to TRBJ2-7; TRBD2 is a possible D gene (5 bases). V was pared by 3 bases and J by 2 bases, with 8 bases between. This CDR3 region has 13 residues. Germline V gene lookup returns CDR1 MGHDK and CDR2 SYGVNS. In DNA, the CDR3 is TGTGCCAGCAGTGATTCCGGGACCTACGAGCAGTACTTC. Amino acids: CASSDSGTYEQYF.

V gene TRBV5-1 combines with J gene TRBJ2-2, with D possibly matching TRBD2 (5 bases). CDR1 and CDR2 (germline): SGHRS, YFSETQ. V lost 4 bases and J 5 bases, leaving 12 bases between the germline ends. CDR3 length: 14 residues. The CDR3 protein is CASSPTGGTGELFF. The CDR3 nucleotides read TGCGCCAGCAGCCCAACCGGAGGAACCGGGGAGCTGTTTTTT.

Here the CDR3 DNA reads TGTGCCAGCAGCTTAGCCGGGGATCAGCCCCAGCATTTT. Protein: CASSLAGDQPQHF. The rearrangement uses TRBV7-8 and TRBJ1-5; no definite D call. The V gene lost 0 bases and the J gene lost 5 bases, with 5 bases spanning the gap. The CDR3 length is 13 residues. CDR1 is SGHVS, CDR2 FQNEAQ, per germline.

The chain is built from TRBV12-5 and TRBJ1-2; 12 nucleotides line up with TRBD1. Germline V lookup: CDR1 LGHNT, CDR2 FRNRAP. CDR3 length equals 16 residues. V lost 4 bases, J lost 4 bases, and 7 bases stayed unmatched. The chain's CDR3 is CASGSGTGGIRYGYTF. DNA for the CDR3: TGTGCTAGTGGTTCCGGGACAGGGGGCATTCGCTATGGCTACACCTTC.

The chain joins TRBV9 to TRBJ1-1; possible D gene TRBD1, 5 bases. V was pared by 0 bases and J by 6 bases, with 15 bases between. The CDR3 has 15 amino acids. In germline, CDR1 is SGDLS, CDR2 YYNGEE. The CDR3 here is CASSVGQGVTSEAFF. For the CDR3, the DNA is TGTGCCAGCAGCGTAGGTCAGGGTGTGACATCTGAAGCTTTCTTT.

The chain recombines TRBV18 with TRBJ1-2; the D gene is possibly TRBD1 (5 bases). Between the trimmed V and J ends, which lost 2 bases and 4 bases, there was a span of 8 bases. This CDR3 is 13 amino acids long. The germline CDR1 and CDR2 sequences are KGHSH and LQKENI. The CDR3 loop is CASSPTGTYGYTF. The DNA for the CDR3 is TGTGCCAGCTCACCAACAGGAACCTATGGCTACACCTTC.

This clone was detected only a few times. V gene TRBV7-9 combines with J gene TRBJ1-1, with TRBD1 as a possible D gene (5 bases). Trimming removed 2 bases from V and 5 bases from J, with 15 bases in between. The germline CDR1 and CDR2 sequences are SEHNR and FQNEAQ (reference sequence). The CDR3 extends over 15 amino acids. CDR3 in amino acids: CASSLYGTKETEAFF. The DNA of the CDR3 is TGTGCCAGCAGCTTATACGGGACGAAGGAGACTGAAGCTTTCTTT.

The V and J genes are TRBV19 and TRBJ2-7; 9 bases are a match to TRBD1. Germline CDR1 and CDR2: LNHDA and SQIVND (reference sequence). The V gene end was trimmed by 5 bases and the J gene end by 2 bases; junction bases not matched to a gene: 10. The CDR3 is 16 residues long. CDR3 bases: TGTGCCAGTAGTGTACAGGGGGCCCCAACAACCTACGAGCAGTACTTC. Its protein product is CASSVQGAPTTYEQYF.

The chain links TRBV5-1 to TRBJ2-5, with a possible D match to TRBD1 (6 bases). Germline-derived CDR1 and CDR2 are SGHRS and YFSETQ. Between the trimmed V and J ends, which lost 3 bases and 4 bases, there was a span of 10 bases. This CDR3 contains 13 residues. The CDR3, as DNA: TGCGCCAGCAGCTCCGGGACACCAGAGACCCAGTACTTC. It is translated as CASSSGTPETQYF.

This clone has a single count. This chain joins TRBV4-1 and TRBJ1-2, with D possibly TRBD1 on 6 matching bases. Trimming shortened V by 4 bases and J by 2 bases, and 17 bases separated the two germline ends. The germline V gene encodes CDR1 MGHRA and CDR2 YSYEKL. The CDR3 has 16 residues. The CDR3: CASSPLWQGKNYGYTF. DNA for the CDR3: TGCGCCAGCAGCCCGCTTTGGCAGGGGAAGAACTATGGCTACACCTTC.

The chain couples TRBV13 to TRBJ2-7, with TRBD2 identical over 8 bases. Germline V gene lookup returns CDR1 PRHDT and CDR2 FYEKMQ (reference sequence). With 0 bases clipped from V and 7 bases from J, the junction kept 5 bases outside the gene matches. This CDR3 comprises 14 residues. The CDR3: CASSLGGRAREQYF. CDR3 bases: TGTGCCAGCAGCTTAGGCGGGAGGGCCCGAGAGCAGTACTTC.

The chain is built from TRBV7-9 and TRBJ2-5, with D tentatively TRBD1 or TRBD2 (5 bases each). Trimming stripped 8 bases from V and 0 bases from J, with 16 bases between. The CDR3 has 15 residues. Germline lookup yields CDR1 SEHNR and CDR2 FQNEAQ (reference sequence). The CDR3 DNA reads as TGTGCCAGCGAGGGACGGGAAGTGTACCAAGAGACCCAGTACTTC. This translates into CASEGREVYQETQYF.

The chain is built from TRBV19 and TRBJ2-5; 11 bases agree with TRBD2. In germline, CDR1 is LNHDA, CDR2 SQIVND (reference sequence). The J segment lost 3 bases and the V segment lost 4 bases, leaving 1 base of the junction unmatched. The CDR3 is made up of 14 amino acids. CDR3 sequence: CASSTGLAEETQYF. The CDR3 DNA reads as TGTGCCAGTAGTACGGGACTAGCGGAAGAGACCCAGTACTTC.

CDR3 bases: TGCGCCAGCAGCCAAGATCCCGGGACAGGGCGTTACAATGAGCAGTTCTTC. This sequence encodes CASSQDPGTGRYNEQFF. The gene calls are TRBV4-3 and TRBJ2-1; 9 positions match TRBD1. Losses at the gene ends were 0 bases for V and 4 bases for J; bases not matched to a gene: 7. The CDR3 sequence is 17 residues long. CDR1 is LGHNA and CDR2 is YSLEER in the germline V gene.

This chain uses TRBV27 with TRBJ2-7, with 12 positions matching TRBD1. The trim removed 6 bases at V and 5 bases at J, leaving 5 bases unmatched. In germline, CDR1 is MNHEY, CDR2 SMNVEV (reference sequence). The CDR3 has 14 residues. The CDR3 is CASRPGQGANEQYF. CDR3 DNA sequence: TGTGCCAGCAGACCGGGACAGGGGGCCAACGAGCAGTACTTC.

The V gene is TRBV4-1, the J gene TRBJ1-5; TRBD1 matches at 8 bases. This CDR3 has 15 residues. Germline V lookup: CDR1 MGHRA, CDR2 YSYEKL. V trimming: 4 bases; J trimming: 6 bases; junction bases outside the gene matches: 8. CDR3 sequence reads: CASSRPGTGGQPQHF. In DNA, the CDR3 is TGCGCCAGCAGCCGGCCGGGGACAGGAGGTCAGCCCCAGCATTTT.

This rearrangement joins TRBV6-6 to TRBJ2-7, with D tentatively TRBD1 (5 bases). V was pared by 4 bases and J by 1 base, with 14 bases between. CDR1 and CDR2 from the germline V gene are MNHNY and SVGAGI (reference sequence). This CDR3 has 15 residues. Here the CDR3 reads CASSFTQVKSYEQYF. In DNA form, the CDR3 reads TGTGCCAGCAGTTTCACACAGGTAAAGTCCTACGAGCAGTACTTC.

The rearrangement links TRBV4-1 to TRBJ2-1, with no clear D. This CDR3 is built from 15 residues. Trimming removed 0 bases at V and 2 bases at J, with 8 bases between. Per the germline V gene, CDR1 is MGHRA and CDR2 is YSYEKL. The CDR3 bases are TGCGCCAGCAGCCAAGAGTACAGAACCTACAATGAGCAGTTCTTC. This translates into CASSQEYRTYNEQFF.

The chain recombines TRBV28 with TRBJ1-6, with 7 bases lining up with TRBD1. J lost 1 base, V lost 5 bases, and 11 bases had no gene match. CDR1 is MDHEN and CDR2 is SYDVKM in the germline V gene. The CDR3 has 18 amino acids. CDR3 DNA: TGTGCCAGCAGTCCCCCCCCCGGCAGGGGGTCCTATAATTCACCCCTCCACTTT. It translates to CASSPPPGRGSYNSPLHF.

This rearrangement joins TRBV5-5 to TRBJ2-7; 12 bases fit TRBD2. This CDR3 region has 15 residues. Germline CDR1 reads SGHKS; CDR2 reads YYEKEE (reference sequence). V dropped 1 base and J dropped 6; count of bases not matched to a gene: 5. The DNA for the CDR3 is TGTGCCAGCAGCTTGACTAGCGGGGGGCATATCGAGCAGTACTTC. Translated: CASSLTSGGHIEQYF.

In this sample, this clone turned up a few times. The rearrangement joins TRBV29-1 to TRBJ1-1; D not resolved. CDR1 is SQVTM, CDR2 ANQGSEA, per germline. With 6 bases removed from V and 6 bases from J, the gap between germline ends came to 17 bases. This CDR3 contains 13 residues. The CDR3 is CSVLGIYSSEAFF. For the CDR3, the DNA is TGCAGCGTCCTAGGGATATATTCATCTGAAGCTTTCTTT.

Only one count was recorded for this clone. This sequence joins TRBV6-5 and TRBJ1-2; tentative D call: TRBD1 (5 bases). This CDR3 is 13 amino acids long. V was pared by 9 bases and J by 2 bases, with 13 bases between. CDR1 and CDR2 (germline): MNHEY, SVGAGI. CDR3 coding DNA: TGTGCCAGTCGGGACGAATGGAACTATGGCTACACCTTC. This encodes CASRDEWNYGYTF.

The chain couples TRBV30 to TRBJ1-2; no clear D gene. This CDR3 is built from 14 residues. V was cut by 2 bases and J by 8 bases, with 18 bases left in between. Germline V CDR1 and CDR2: GTSNPN, SVGIG (reference sequence). The CDR3 here is CAWSITMRRGGYTF. DNA for the CDR3: TGTGCCTGGAGTATAACCATGAGGCGAGGAGGCTACACCTTC.

This chain's CDR3 is CASSAYSGGVNEQFF. CDR3 DNA: TGTGCCAGCAGCGCGTATAGCGGGGGGGTGAATGAGCAGTTCTTC. V and J are TRBV9 and TRBJ2-1; 11 nucleotides align to TRBD2. The CDR3 consists of 15 residues. Germline V lookup: CDR1 SGDLS, CDR2 YYNGEE. V shed 3 bases and J 7 bases; nucleotides not matched to a gene: 6.

The V gene is TRBV6-6, the J gene TRBJ1-5, with TRBD1 matching over 7 bases. Germline values: CDR1 MNHNY, CDR2 SVGAGI (reference sequence). With V trimmed by 2 bases and J by 1 base, 2 bases remained unmatched. The CDR3 covers 15 residues. The CDR3 bases are TGTGCCAGCAGTTACCCAGGGGGGAGCAATCAGCCCCAGCATTTT. Protein product: CASSYPGGSNQPQHF.

The gene calls are TRBV9 and TRBJ2-5; TRBD1 agrees at 11 bases. With 0 bases clipped from V and 5 bases from J, the junction kept 9 bases outside the gene matches. Germline-derived CDR1 and CDR2 are SGDLS and YYNGEE. CDR3 length: 17 amino acids. Here the CDR3 reads CASSVDGQGASGETQYF. In nucleotides, the CDR3 is TGTGCCAGCAGCGTAGACGGACAGGGGGCTTCGGGGGAGACCCAGTACTTC.

The V call is TRBV7-2, the J call TRBJ2-2; D could derive from TRBD1 or TRBD2 (6 bases each). The V end lost 3 bases, the J end lost 8 bases, and 28 bases lay between the germline ends. This CDR3 comprises 19 residues. CDR1 and CDR2 (germline): SGHTA, FQGNSA. DNA for the CDR3: TGTGCCAGCAGCTTGAGGCAAACACAAGGAGGGGGAAGGTCGGGGGAGCTGTTTTTT. Translated, it gives CASSLRQTQGGGRSGELFF.

DNA of the CDR3: TGTGCCTGGAGTTGGAGCGCAGGGAACACCGGGGAGCTGTTTTTT. This sequence encodes CAWSWSAGNTGELFF. The rearrangement joins TRBV30 to TRBJ2-2; D remains ambiguous. CDR1 is GTSNPN, CDR2 SVGIG, per germline (reference sequence). V lost 2 bases to trimming and J lost 1 base, with 11 bases between them. The CDR3 runs to 15 residues.

The rearrangement joins TRBV7-9 to TRBJ2-3, with D perhaps being TRBD1 or TRBD2 (5 bases each). V gave up 3 bases and J gave up 4 bases, with 14 bases separating them. The CDR3 totals 15 residues. Looked up from germline, CDR1 is SEHNR and CDR2 is FQNEAQ (reference sequence). The DNA of the CDR3 is TGTGCCAGCAGCTTCACGGGGCGTAGGGCAGATACGCAGTATTTT. Its translation: CASSFTGRRADTQYF.